A single sample gave rise to the 8 T cell receptor beta chains below, sequenced in a study of radiation and T cells in renal cell carcinoma. Regarding time point: blood 2 weeks post-SBRT. As for treatment: 15 Gy SBRT to primary tumor, nephrectomy 4 weeks later. TCRdb's table, derived via immunoSEQ multiplex PCR, lists solely in-frame clones and lacks some. The profile shows tens of thousands of clones, roughly 85% of them singletons. The specimen was blood, collected from a patient whose treatment included radiotherapy and nephrectomy. All receptors come from a woman in her forties or fifties with renal cell carcinoma.

As DNA, the CDR3 is TGTGCCAGCAGCCCCGGACTCGGCGGAGATACGCAGTATTTT. Protein sequence: CASSPGLGGDTQYF. This sequence joins TRBV5-6 and TRBJ2-3, with D possibly TRBD2 on 5 matching bases. CDR1 and CDR2 from the germline V gene are SGHDT and YYEEEE. The V end lost 4 bases, the J end lost 5 bases, and 14 bases lay between the germline ends. This CDR3 contains 14 residues.

J is TRBJ1-5 and V is TRBV6-6; D is uncertain. This CDR3 spans 16 amino acids. Deletions cut 2 bases from V and 2 bases from J, with 13 bases between. Germline CDR1 is MNHNY and CDR2 is SVGAGI (reference sequence). The CDR3 DNA reads as TGTGCCAGCAGTTACCTTTCGAAGGGAGGCAATCAGCCCCAGCATTTT. Translated: CASSYLSKGGNQPQHF.

This chain connects TRBV14 to TRBJ2-3, with a weak D call TRBD2 (5 bases). Germline assignment: CDR1 SGHDN and CDR2 FVKESK. The CDR3 has 13 amino acids. Trimming took off 2 bases at V and 10 bases at J, with 13 bases between the two ends. The CDR3 region has the DNA TGTGCCAGCAGCCAAACTAGTGTTTCCGCGCAGTATTTT. This gives the protein CASSQTSVSAQYF. The entire variable domain, with the rest obtained from reference TRBV14 and TRBJ2-3, is as follows: EAGVTQFPSHSVIEKGQTVTLRCDPISGHDNLYWYRRVMGKEIKFLLHFVKESKQDESGMPNNRFLAERTGGTYSTLKVQPAELEDSGVYFCASSQTSVSAQYFGPGTRLTVL.

The DNA of the CDR3 is TGTGCCAGCAGCTCGACGCAGGGCTTTTTGGGCTACACCTTC. Its protein product is CASSSTQGFLGYTF. The chain uses TRBV5-4 and TRBJ1-2; possibly TRBD1 for D (5 bases). Germline values: CDR1 SGHNT, CDR2 YYREEE (reference sequence). This CDR3 spans 14 amino acids. Trimming took off 3 bases at V and 8 bases at J, with 17 bases between the two ends.

The genes are TRBV4-3 and TRBJ2-7; 9 bases are a match to TRBD1. The ends lost 3 bases at V and 1 base at J; junction bases unmatched: 7. CDR1 and CDR2 from the germline V gene are LGHNA and YSLEER. This CDR3 is 16 amino acids long. The CDR3 region has the DNA TGCGCCAGCAGCCAGGAGTACAGGGGGCGTTCCTACGAGCAGTACTTC. This translates into CASSQEYRGRSYEQYF.

This chain connects TRBV19 to TRBJ2-7, with 9 bases aligning to TRBD2. The CDR3 runs 14 residues. CDR1 and CDR2 (germline): LNHDA, SQIVND (reference sequence). Trimming cost V 7 bases and J 1 base; bases outside gene matches: 5. In nucleotides, the CDR3 is TGTGCCAGTACCTGGACTAGCGAATCCTACGAGCAGTACTTC. Translated: CASTWTSESYEQYF.

This chain connects TRBV19 to TRBJ1-2; D not certain. Between the trimmed V and J ends, which lost 3 bases and 6 bases, there was a span of 5 bases. CDR3 length equals 11 residues. The germline gives CDR1 LNHDA, CDR2 SQIVND (reference sequence). The CDR3 region has the DNA TGTGCCAGTAGTATCCAGGATGGCTACACCTTC. Its translation: CASSIQDGYTF. Supplemented by reference TRBV19 and TRBJ1-2, the full variable domain reads DGGITQSPKYLFRKEGQNVTLSCEQNLNHDAMYWYRQDPGQGLRLIYYSQIVNDFQKGDIAEGYSVSREKKESFPLTVTSAQKNPTAFYLCASSIQDGYTFGSGTRLTVV.

This clone was detected only once. The chain carries TRBV19 and TRBJ2-7; maybe TRBD1 (6 bases). The V gene's germline CDR1 is LNHDA and CDR2 SQIVND (reference sequence). The CDR3 contains 14 residues. V was pared by 5 bases and J by 3 bases, with 14 bases between. CDR3 protein: CASSVTGTNYEQYF. The CDR3 DNA sequence: TGTGCCAGTAGTGTCACCGGGACAAACTACGAGCAGTACTTC. Drawing the rest from reference TRBV19 and TRBJ2-7, the complete variable domain is DGGITQSPKYLFRKEGQNVTLSCEQNLNHDAMYWYRQDPGQGLRLIYYSQIVNDFQKGDIAEGYSVSREKKESFPLTVTSAQKNPTAFYLCASSVTGTNYEQYFGPGTRLTVT.